What follows are 29 T cell receptor beta chains derived from one specimen sequenced in a study of shared clonotypes between healthy human individuals. Measured with immunoSEQ multiplex PCR; TCRdb has only the in-frame clones, and not every one. The data hold around 620,000 clones, with 85% to 95% observed a single time. Selected positively for CCR7 and CD45RO-negative, naive CD8 cells excluded terminally differentiated effector memory CD45RA+ cells. Sequencing was done on a sample of naive CD8+ T cells sorted from blood. The source is a woman in her 30s in good health.

This sequence joins TRBV27 and TRBJ1-1; 8 bases agree with TRBD1. Germline trimming cut 6 bases from V and 7 bases from J; bases unmatched to any gene: 13. Germline CDR1 is MNHEY and CDR2 is SMNVEV (reference sequence). This CDR3 is 15 amino acids long. The CDR3 DNA reads as TGTGCCAGCAGCCTCGGGACAGGCCCTGGGGGTGAAGCTTTCTTT. It is translated as CASSLGTGPGGEAFF.

The chain combines TRBV28 with TRBJ2-7; TRBD2 might be the D (6 bases). The CDR3 covers 15 residues. Germline CDR1 is MDHEN and CDR2 is SYDVKM. Trimming took 1 base from V and 1 from J, leaving 11 bases between them. The CDR3 sequence: CASSLFAGPSYEQYF. In DNA form, the CDR3 reads TGTGCCAGCAGTTTATTTGCGGGGCCATCCTACGAGCAGTACTTC.

V usage is TRBV27 and J usage is TRBJ2-5, with D unclear. This CDR3 is 12 amino acids long. Trimming took off 5 bases at V and 5 bases at J, with 9 bases between the two ends. Germline V gene sequence: CDR1 MNHEY, CDR2 SMNVEV (reference sequence). CDR3 sequence reads: CASSNSYETQYF. In DNA, the CDR3 is TGTGCCAGCAGTAACAGTTATGAGACCCAGTACTTC.

The chain has TRBV5-6 and TRBJ2-1; 8 bases align to TRBD1. The CDR3 covers 15 residues. The V segment lost 0 bases and the J segment 10 bases; nucleotides outside the gene matches: 9. Germline CDR1 SGHDT, CDR2 YYEEEE. CDR3 amino acids: CASSLVGTGGREQFF. The CDR3 DNA sequence: TGTGCCAGCAGCTTGGTTGGTACAGGGGGTAGGGAGCAGTTCTTC.

The CDR3 region is CASSWTASSGNTIYF. In nucleotides, the CDR3 is TGTGCCAGCAGTTGGACAGCCAGCTCTGGAAACACCATATATTTT. The rearrangement joins TRBV27 to TRBJ1-3; D is possibly TRBD1 (6 bases). Germline CDR1 and CDR2: MNHEY and SMNVEV (reference sequence). V was clipped by 4 bases and J by 0 bases, with 10 bases between them. The CDR3 length is 15 residues.

The CDR3 loop is CASRAGGGTSYNEQFF. The CDR3 DNA reads TGTGCCAGCAGGGCAGGGGGAGGGACCTCCTACAATGAGCAGTTCTTC. The chain joins TRBV5-4 to TRBJ2-1, with D possibly called TRBD1 or TRBD2 (7 bases each). The CDR3 loop spans 16 amino acids. The germline gives CDR1 SGHNT, CDR2 YYREEE (reference sequence). Trimming shortened V by 5 bases and J by 0 bases, and 15 bases separated the two germline ends. The variable domain in full, completed from reference TRBV5-4 and TRBJ2-1, reads ETGVTQSPTHLIKTRGQQVTLRCSSQSGHNTVSWYQQALGQGPQFIFQYYREEENGRGNFPPRFSGLQFPNYSSELNVNALELDDSALYLCASRAGGGTSYNEQFFGPGTRLTVL.

The chain is built from TRBV7-9 and TRBJ1-1; 8 bases are a match to TRBD1. The CDR3 has 15 amino acids. J gave up 11 bases and V 6 bases, and 17 bases lay outside the gene matches. Germline V gives CDR1 SEHNR, CDR2 FQNEAQ (reference sequence). The CDR3: CASRKTGASLRGAFF. The CDR3 nucleotides are TGTGCCAGCAGGAAGACAGGGGCATCCCTCAGGGGGGCTTTCTTT.

The V gene is TRBV13, the J gene TRBJ2-7; 14 positions match TRBD2. Germline lookup yields CDR1 PRHDT and CDR2 FYEKMQ (reference sequence). J lost 3 bases, V lost 3 bases, and 4 bases had no gene match. The CDR3 consists of 16 residues. This chain's CDR3 is CASSLGGTSGSYEQYF. The CDR3 DNA is TGTGCCAGCAGCTTGGGCGGGACTAGCGGGAGCTACGAGCAGTACTTC.

The V call is TRBV2, the J call TRBJ2-2; tentatively, D is TRBD2 (6 bases). The germline CDR1 and CDR2 sequences are SNHLY and FYNNEI. The CDR3 extends over 15 amino acids. With 11 bases removed from V and 1 base from J, the gap between germline ends came to 17 bases. In nucleotides, the CDR3 is TGTGCCCGGCACGGGGATAGCGGGAACACCGGGGAGCTGTTTTTT. It specifies CARHGDSGNTGELFF.

In DNA, the CDR3 is TGTGCCAGCAGCTCAATACAGGAGCAGTTCTTC. It specifies CASSSIQEQFF. This sequence joins TRBV5-6 and TRBJ2-1; D remains unclear. The germline V gene has CDR1 SGHDT and CDR2 YYEEEE. The CDR3 runs 11 residues. V was trimmed by 3 bases and J by 10 bases, leaving 8 bases between them. The variable domain in full, completed from reference TRBV5-6 and TRBJ2-1, reads DAGVTQSPTHLIKTRGQQVTLRCSPKSGHDTVSWYQQALGQGPQFIFQYYEEEERQRGNFPDRFSGHQFPNYSSELNVNALLLGDSALYLCASSSIQEQFFGPGTRLTVL.

The V and J genes are TRBV7-2 and TRBJ1-1; D ambiguous. CDR1 is SGHTA, CDR2 FQGNSA, per germline. V was pared by 5 bases and J by 4 bases, with 8 bases between. The CDR3 contains 12 residues. CDR3: CASSPRRTEAFF. In DNA form, the CDR3 reads TGTGCCAGCAGCCCCCGACGCACTGAAGCTTTCTTT.

The chain has TRBV21-1 and TRBJ2-1; TRBD2 is taken as the D call from the table, unchecked against the DNA. TRBV21-1 corresponds to a pseudogene. CDR3 size: 17 residues. DNA for the CDR3: TGTGCCAGCAGCATTTTGCAGACTAGCGGGAGGGGGGATGAGCAGTTCTTC. It codes for CASSILQTSGRGDEQFF.

On this clone: Within the sample, other DNA sequences also encode this same CDR3. The gene calls are TRBV27 and TRBJ2-7; D not resolved. The germline gives CDR1 MNHEY, CDR2 SMNVEV (reference sequence). The CDR3 is 11 amino acids. Trimming shortened V by 4 bases and J by 3 bases, and 4 bases separated the two germline ends. Here the CDR3 DNA reads TGTGCCAGCAGTTCTGGCTACGAGCAGTACTTC. Its protein is CASSSGYEQYF.

The chain has TRBV2 and TRBJ2-2; 7 bases match TRBD1. CDR3 length equals 14 residues. The germline V gene encodes CDR1 SNHLY and CDR2 FYNNEI. V was clipped by 9 bases and J by 0 bases; unmatched bases: 4. Here the CDR3 DNA reads TGTGCCAGTCGGGACAGCACGAACACCGGGGAGCTGTTTTTT. Encoded protein: CASRDSTNTGELFF.

This sequence joins TRBV28 and TRBJ1-2, with unresolved D. Germline V gene sequence: CDR1 MDHEN, CDR2 SYDVKM. V lost 8 bases, J lost 7 bases, and 17 bases lay in between. CDR3 length equals 13 residues. CDR3 amino acids: CASLNGPVSGYTF. The CDR3, as DNA: TGTGCCAGCCTCAACGGGCCTGTAAGTGGCTACACCTTC.

This chain uses TRBV19 with TRBJ2-5; D is uncertain. The end of the DNA fits TRBJ2-7 better, so the J call may be wrong. CDR3 length equals 13 residues. Germline assignment: CDR1 LNHDA and CDR2 SQIVND (reference sequence). CDR3 in amino acids: CASSRKASYEQYF. CDR3 DNA sequence: TGTGCCAGTAGTCGTAAAGCGTCCTACGAGCAGTACTTC.

The rearrangement joins TRBV27 to TRBJ2-2, with 7 bases matching TRBD1. Germline loops: CDR1 MNHEY, CDR2 SMNVEV (reference sequence). This CDR3 is built from 14 residues. After removal of 8 bases from V and 5 bases from J, the junction contained 8 bases not matched to a gene. DNA for the CDR3: TGTGCCAGCGGGGGACAGTTTCGAACCGGGGAGCTGTTTTTT. As protein: CASGGQFRTGELFF.

The chain employs TRBV28 and TRBJ2-1, with 7 nucleotides matching TRBD1. The CDR3 spans 17 residues. The germline CDR1 and CDR2 sequences are MDHEN and SYDVKM. J gave up 4 bases and V 3 bases, and 12 bases lay outside the gene matches. The CDR3 bases are TGTGCCAGCAGTTTCTCGCGTGACAGGGTGGATTACAATGAGCAGTTCTTC. Protein: CASSFSRDRVDYNEQFF.

In nucleotides, the CDR3 is TGTGCCAGCAGGGTGGGCCCCACCTACGAGCAGTACTTC. It is translated as CASRVGPTYEQYF. V is TRBV2 and J is TRBJ2-5; D not resolved. The J call may be faulty, since TRBJ2-7 better matches the DNA end. CDR3 length equals 13 residues. CDR1 is SNHLY, CDR2 FYNNEI, per germline.

J is TRBJ1-5 and V is TRBV5-8, with D maybe TRBD1 (5 bases). Trimming cost V 0 bases and J 2 bases, with 6 bases left between them. Looked up from germline, CDR1 is SGHTS and CDR2 is YDEGEE. The CDR3 covers 14 residues. The CDR3 sequence is CASSLVGGNQPQHF. DNA for the CDR3: TGTGCCAGCAGCTTGGTAGGGGGCAATCAGCCCCAGCATTTT.

The rearrangement links TRBV19 to TRBJ1-2; D possibly corresponds to TRBD1 (5 bases). Looked up from germline, CDR1 is LNHDA and CDR2 is SQIVND (reference sequence). CDR3 size: 14 residues. V lost 0 bases to trimming and J lost 2 bases, with 7 bases between them. The CDR3 is CASSIDDRNYGYTF. The CDR3 coding sequence is TGTGCCAGTAGTATAGACGACAGAAACTATGGCTACACCTTC. Using reference TRBV19 and TRBJ1-2 for the parts outside the CDR3, the full variable domain is DGGITQSPKYLFRKEGQNVTLSCEQNLNHDAMYWYRQDPGQGLRLIYYSQIVNDFQKGDIAEGYSVSREKKESFPLTVTSAQKNPTAFYLCASSIDDRNYGYTFGSGTRLTVV.

The chain carries TRBV27 and TRBJ2-7, with TRBD1 matching over 10 bases. This CDR3 region has 15 residues. CDR1 MNHEY and CDR2 SMNVEV come from the germline V gene (reference sequence). V lost 6 bases and J lost 3; bases outside the gene matches: 8. The CDR3 is CASRPTGGHFYEQYF. CDR3 DNA: TGTGCCAGCAGGCCGACAGGGGGCCATTTCTACGAGCAGTACTTC.

The J gene is TRBJ1-5, the V gene TRBV7-9; perhaps TRBD1 as D (5 bases). The CDR3 has 12 amino acids. V gave up 5 bases and J gave up 7 bases, with 9 bases separating them. CDR1 and CDR2 (germline): SEHNR, FQNEAQ (reference sequence). CDR3 protein: CASSPQGQPQHF. The DNA for the CDR3 is TGTGCCAGCAGCCCCCAGGGACAGCCCCAGCATTTT.

The chain employs TRBV6-1 and TRBJ2-7; possible D gene TRBD1, 6 bases. The V and J ends lost 4 bases and 2 bases respectively, with 12 bases between them. The CDR3 runs to 14 residues. Germline values: CDR1 MNHNS, CDR2 SASEGT. The CDR3 DNA reads TGTGCCAGCAGTGCCCGGGACACCCCCTACGAGCAGTACTTC. Residues: CASSARDTPYEQYF.

V and J are TRBV4-1 and TRBJ2-1, with a weak D call TRBD1 (5 bases). Germline CDR1 MGHRA, CDR2 YSYEKL. CDR3 size: 14 residues. Trimming shortened V by 0 bases and J by 6 bases, and 9 bases separated the two germline ends. DNA for the CDR3: TGCGCCAGCAGCCAAGAAAATGGGGCCAATGAGCAGTTCTTC. The encoded protein is CASSQENGANEQFF.

The gene calls are TRBV27 and TRBJ2-7; 8 bases fit TRBD2. The CDR3 covers 17 residues. Germline V gene data show CDR1 as MNHEY and CDR2 as SMNVEV (reference sequence). Trimming took 5 bases from V and 3 from J; bases not matched to a gene: 15. CDR3 sequence: CASSPGLAGRVLYEQYF. CDR3 in DNA: TGTGCCAGCAGTCCAGGACTAGCTGGGAGGGTGCTCTACGAGCAGTACTTC.

The gene calls are TRBV7-8 and TRBJ1-4, with 10 nucleotides matching TRBD1. Per germline, CDR1 SGHVS and CDR2 FQNEAQ. The CDR3 extends over 15 amino acids. Trimming cost V 5 bases and J 6 bases; bases outside gene matches: 6. The CDR3 nucleotides read TGTGCCAGCAGCCTGGGACAGGGGTCTTATGAAAAACTGTTTTTT. This codes for CASSLGQGSYEKLFF.

The chain uses TRBV27 and TRBJ2-1; D is ambiguous. CDR1 and CDR2 from the germline V gene are MNHEY and SMNVEV (reference sequence). CDR3 length: 20 residues. Between the trimmed V and J ends, which lost 3 bases and 5 bases, there was a span of 29 bases. The CDR3 region has the DNA TGTGCCAGCAGTTTGTCACAGCCTGGGGATATAACCGCGACGAACAATGAGCAGTTCTTC. The encoded protein is CASSLSQPGDITATNNEQFF.

The V call is TRBV4-1, the J call TRBJ1-1; D is unclear. V was cut by 0 bases and J by 1 base, with 6 bases left in between. Germline lookup yields CDR1 MGHRA and CDR2 YSYEKL. The CDR3 has 14 amino acids. The CDR3 sequence: CASSQDWTNTEAFF. The CDR3 nucleotides are TGCGCCAGCAGCCAAGATTGGACGAACACTGAAGCTTTCTTT.